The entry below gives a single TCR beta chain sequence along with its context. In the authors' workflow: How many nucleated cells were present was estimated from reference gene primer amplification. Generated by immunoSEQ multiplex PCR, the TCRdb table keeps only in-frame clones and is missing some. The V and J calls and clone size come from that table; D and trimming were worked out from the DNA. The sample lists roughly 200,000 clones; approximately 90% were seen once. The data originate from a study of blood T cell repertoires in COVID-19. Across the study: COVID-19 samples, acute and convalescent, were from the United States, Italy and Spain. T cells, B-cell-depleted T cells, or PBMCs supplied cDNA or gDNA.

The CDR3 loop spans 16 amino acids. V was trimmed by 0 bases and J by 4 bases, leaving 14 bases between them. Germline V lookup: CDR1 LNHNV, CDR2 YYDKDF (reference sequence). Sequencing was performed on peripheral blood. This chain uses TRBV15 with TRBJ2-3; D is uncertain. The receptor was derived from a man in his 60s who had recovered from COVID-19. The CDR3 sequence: CATSRDAPSLPDTQYF. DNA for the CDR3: TGTGCCACCAGCAGAGATGCCCCTAGTCTTCCAGATACGCAGTATTTT.